A selection of T cell receptor beta chains follows, all from one sample in a study of technical replicates of blood from a handful of donors. Here immunoSEQ multiplex PCR was the method, and the copy in TCRdb shows in-frame clones only, minus some. The sample lists over 50,000 clones; around 85% were seen once. Source material: PBMCs. Every receptor here comes from a human donor in good health. Some clones in this sample may be carry-over from other donors' samples. The conserved cysteine and the conserved F or W are not part of the CDR3 here.

v_call,j_call,cdr3_aa
TRBV7-3,TRBJ1-1,ASSLYAGGKAF
TRBV2,TRBJ2-2,ASSSLETSGGAGELF
TRBV30,TRBJ1-1,AWGGQGGGTEAF
TRBV5-1,TRBJ1-2,ASSLAQGFNYGYT
TRBV9,TRBJ1-5,ASSPGGGLNQPQH
TRBV2,TRBJ2-7,ASSEATRERGY
TRBV30,TRBJ2-2,AWSGLAGVGTGELF
TRBV18,TRBJ2-2,ASSRQGLITGELF
TRBV7-3,TRBJ2-1,ASSLYRGADEQF
TRBV15,TRBJ2-7,ATSKRTSSFYEQY
TRBV5-4,TRBJ2-2,ASSPRSQGWSGELF
TRBV11-1,TRBJ2-7,ASSLAGTTYEQY
TRBV28,TRBJ1-1,ASIRAPQGNTEAF
TRBV6-6,TRBJ1-1,ASTNRGSTEAF
TRBV7-9,TRBJ2-4,ASSSDRVKNIQY
TRBV7-3,TRBJ2-3,ASSSASGSRTDTQY
TRBV6-4,TRBJ2-3,ASSSQGGTVADTQY
TRBV6-5,TRBJ2-7,ASSLAGSYEQY
TRBV6-6,TRBJ2-1,ASSGGGLSSGNEQF
TRBV6-1,TRBJ2-3,AIQPRETDTQY
TRBV2,TRBJ2-3,ASRPNTGQNTQY
TRBV5-1,TRBJ2-2,ASTTIAGGQAGELF
TRBV2,TRBJ1-2,ASSESPTGGRTRVDYGYT
TRBV27,TRBJ2-1,ASSLSGVDEQF
TRBV6-6,TRBJ2-5,ASSSSRGGQETQY
TRBV27,TRBJ1-5,ASSLVAYSNQPQH
TRBV18,TRBJ1-6,ASSMRQGTDSPLH
TRBV7-9,TRBJ2-5,ASSSWAGQETQY
TRBV30,TRBJ2-1,AWSVTYNEQF
TRBV2,TRBJ1-2,ASSVDRGVRGYT
TRBV7-9,TRBJ1-2,ASSLNLPEHYGYT
TRBV6-6,TRBJ2-7,ASSFPPGGNEQY
TRBV4-3,TRBJ1-1,ASSHLRDTEAF
TRBV4-1,TRBJ1-2,ASSPDRGRNYGYT
TRBV2,TRBJ1-3,ASSGGPVGNTIY
TRBV2,TRBJ2-5,ASSERDYSQETQY
TRBV5-1,TRBJ2-3,ASTRIPSTDTQY
TRBV4-1,TRBJ2-1,ASSRERGGHSPQDNEQF